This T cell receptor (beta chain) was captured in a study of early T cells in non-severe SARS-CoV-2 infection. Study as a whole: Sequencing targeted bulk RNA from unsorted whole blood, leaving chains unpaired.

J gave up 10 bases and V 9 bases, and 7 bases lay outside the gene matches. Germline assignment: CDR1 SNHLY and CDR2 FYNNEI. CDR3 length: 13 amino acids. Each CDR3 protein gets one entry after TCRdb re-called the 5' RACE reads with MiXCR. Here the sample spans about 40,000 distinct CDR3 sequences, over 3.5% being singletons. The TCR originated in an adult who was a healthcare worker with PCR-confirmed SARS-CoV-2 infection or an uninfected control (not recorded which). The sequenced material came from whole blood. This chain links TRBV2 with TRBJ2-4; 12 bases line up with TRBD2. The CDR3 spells CASLGLAGSIQYF. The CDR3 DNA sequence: TGTGCCAGTCTCGGACTAGCGGGGAGTATTCAGTACTTC.